This entry concerns a single T cell receptor (beta chain). Its antigen is unknown. Germline CDR1 GTSNPN, CDR2 SVGIG (reference sequence). The CDR3 extends over 15 amino acids. V was clipped by 3 bases and J by 5 bases, with 20 bases between them. This sample is drawn from a study of cytomegalovirus exposure and HLA in healthy donors. Study as a whole: HLA-typed donors were the source of 86 million or so unique TCRs held in an early data release.

Study outcomes and limitations: Researchers counted some 150 TCR beta chains as cytomegalovirus-associated. Segments of the TCR beta V type were, in most cases, productive about 87% or about 30% of the time in an earlier analysis. Cytomegalovirus status was reportedly diagnosed by the classifier with high specificity and sensitivity.

The PCR ran on 60 Vbeta and 13 Jbeta primers. Some clones are missing from TCRdb's copy, which holds only in-frame ones; the method was immunoSEQ multiplex PCR. The sample carries around 200,000 clones, around four fifths recorded once. This chain links TRBV30 with TRBJ2-7; D possibly corresponds to TRBD2 (5 bases). Sequencing used PBMCs. The TCR sequence derives from a woman aged 40 to 55 in good health and CMV-seronegative. CDR3 loop: CAWSTSGPPADEQYF. DNA for the CDR3: TGTGCCTGGAGCACCAGCGGACCCCCGGCGGACGAGCAGTACTTC.